These T cell receptor beta chains were read from a single sample in a study of blood T cell repertoires in COVID-19. The repertoire was sequenced with immunoSEQ multiplex PCR; TCRdb's copy has only in-frame clones and lacks some. Altogether 150,000 to 200,000 clones are present, 79% being singletons, with the ten largest covering roughly 8%. The sequenced sample consisted of peripheral blood. Source of these receptors: a woman aged 60-75 years with COVID-19, enrolled during active disease. CDR3s include the opening cysteine and the closing phenylalanine or tryptophan. D genes are given only for firm matches. A row's size may be missing; if present it is once, few, many or a size class.

size: NA
V: TRBV28
J: TRBJ2-1
D: TRBD1
CDR3: CASSFDRVEQFF
DNA: TGTGCCAGCAGTTTCGACAGGGTTGAGCAGTTCTTC

size: NA
V: TRBV29-1
J: TRBJ2-2
D: TRBD1
CDR3: CSAGQVSTGELFF
DNA: TGCAGCGCCGGACAGGTTTCAACCGGGGAGCTGTTTTTT

size: NA
V: TRBV5-4
J: TRBJ1-2
D: NA
CDR3: CASSPAIVTRDGYTF
DNA: TGTGCCAGCAGCCCGGCCATCGTGACCAGGGATGGCTACACCTTC

size: NA
V: TRBV28
J: TRBJ1-1
D: TRBD1
CDR3: CASSLSETGKAFF
DNA: TGTGCCAGCAGTTTATCCGAGACAGGGAAAGCTTTCTTT

size: NA
V: TRBV6-2/TRBV6-3
J: TRBJ1-5
D: NA
CDR3: CASSYRDWAGGQPQHF
DNA: TGTGCCAGCAGTTACCGGGACTGGGCGGGGGGTCAGCCCCAGCATTTT

size: NA
V: TRBV5-5
J: TRBJ1-1
D: TRBD1
CDR3: CASSLEAGGTEAFF
DNA: TGTGCCAGCAGCTTGGAGGCAGGGGGCACTGAAGCTTTCTTT

size: once
V: TRBV28
J: TRBJ1-5
D: TRBD1
CDR3: CASSLILVTGGQPQHF
DNA: TGTGCCAGCAGTTTAATCTTGGTGACAGGGGGTCAGCCCCAGCATTTT

size: NA
V: TRBV5-8
J: TRBJ2-7
D: NA
CDR3: CASSLAVLRGDEQYF
DNA: TGTGCCAGCAGCTTGGCCGTTCTTCGAGGCGACGAGCAGTACTTC

size: NA
V: TRBV3-1/TRBV3-2
J: TRBJ2-5
D: NA
CDR3: CASSLRGQETQYF
DNA: TGTGCCAGCAGCTTAAGGGGACAAGAGACCCAGTACTTC

size: NA
V: TRBV10-3
J: TRBJ2-7
D: TRBD2
CDR3: CAISAGGISYEQYF
DNA: TGTGCCATCAGTGCGGGGGGAATCTCCTACGAGCAGTACTTC

size: few
V: TRBV5-1
J: TRBJ1-1
D: TRBD1
CDR3: CASSWGTGSNTEAFF
DNA: TGCGCCAGCAGCTGGGGGACAGGGTCGAACACTGAAGCTTTCTTT

size: NA
V: TRBV27
J: TRBJ2-1
D: TRBD2
CDR3: CASSLSVPRLAEWTEQFF
DNA: TGTGCCAGCAGTTTAAGCGTCCCGCGACTAGCAGAGTGGACTGAGCAGTTCTTC

size: NA
V: TRBV9
J: TRBJ2-1
D: TRBD2
CDR3: CASSVGLAGRFNNEQFF
DNA: TGTGCCAGCAGCGTAGGACTAGCGGGACGATTTAACAATGAGCAGTTCTTC

size: NA
V: TRBV9
J: TRBJ2-2
D: TRBD2
CDR3: CASSVDLAGEITGELFF
DNA: TGTGCCAGCAGCGTTGATCTAGCGGGAGAAATAACCGGGGAGCTGTTTTTT

size: NA
V: TRBV5-4
J: TRBJ2-3
D: TRBD1
CDR3: CASSLTTGRDTQYF
DNA: TGTGCCAGCAGCCTGACGACAGGGAGAGATACGCAGTATTTT

size: NA
V: TRBV29-1
J: TRBJ1-4
D: NA
CDR3: CSATGVTNEKLFF
DNA: TGCAGCGCCACAGGTGTTACTAATGAAAAACTGTTTTTT

size: NA
V: TRBV23-1
J: TRBJ2-2
D: NA
CDR3: CASSQSPPTVGQGSTGELFF
DNA: TGCGCCAGCAGTCAATCGCCCCCAACAGTTGGGCAGGGCTCTACCGGGGAGCTGTTTTTT

size: NA
V: TRBV30
J: TRBJ2-1
D: TRBD2
CDR3: CAWSIIAGGLEQFF
DNA: TGTGCCTGGAGTATTATAGCGGGAGGTCTTGAGCAGTTCTTC

size: NA
V: TRBV19
J: TRBJ1-5
D: NA
CDR3: CASSSQVSNQPQHF
DNA: TGTGCCAGTAGTAGTCAGGTTAGCAATCAGCCCCAGCATTTT

size: NA
V: TRBV28
J: TRBJ1-3
D: TRBD1
CDR3: CASSIRDRAGNTIYF
DNA: TGTGCCAGCAGTATCCGAGACAGGGCCGGAAACACCATATATTTT

size: NA
V: TRBV6-1
J: TRBJ1-4
D: NA
CDR3: CASSEGGNPGEKLFF
DNA: TGTGCCAGCAGTGAAGGAGGGAACCCAGGAGAAAAACTGTTTTTT

size: NA
V: TRBV18
J: TRBJ2-1
D: TRBD2
CDR3: CASSPPASGRFYNEQFF
DNA: TGTGCCAGCTCACCACCGGCTAGCGGGAGGTTCTACAATGAGCAGTTCTTC

size: NA
V: TRBV25-1
J: TRBJ2-3
D: NA
CDR3: CASSEQQVVGIGTQYF
DNA: TGTGCCAGCAGTGAACAACAGGTGGTGGGAATTGGTACGCAGTATTTT

size: NA
V: TRBV19
J: TRBJ1-2
D: TRBD1
CDR3: CASSRDRGDYGYTF
DNA: TGTGCCAGTAGTCGGGACAGGGGGGACTATGGCTACACCTTC

size: NA
V: TRBV27
J: TRBJ2-7
D: NA
CDR3: CASSLLGGANEQYF
DNA: TGTGCCAGCAGTTTATTGGGGGGGGCCAACGAGCAGTACTTC

size: NA
V: TRBV6-5
J: TRBJ1-2
D: TRBD1
CDR3: CASKKDRGGGYTF
DNA: TGTGCCAGCAAAAAGGACAGGGGTGGGGGCTACACCTTC

size: NA
V: TRBV18
J: TRBJ1-1
D: NA
CDR3: CASLRDSVRNTEAFF
DNA: TGTGCCAGCTTGAGGGACTCGGTGAGGAACACTGAAGCTTTCTTT

size: NA
V: TRBV5-1
J: TRBJ2-5
D: NA
CDR3: CASSLVGTQYGGAQYF
DNA: TGCGCCAGCAGCTTGGTAGGGACACAATATGGGGGGGCCCAGTACTTC

size: many
V: TRBV6-6
J: TRBJ2-7
D: TRBD1
CDR3: CASSPFGQGEGDYEQYF
DNA: TGTGCCAGCAGTCCCTTCGGACAGGGTGAGGGGGACTACGAGCAGTACTTC

size: NA
V: TRBV4-1
J: TRBJ2-7
D: NA
CDR3: CASSLTDSLYEQYF
DNA: TGCGCCAGCAGCCTAACGGACAGCCTCTACGAGCAGTACTTC

size: NA
V: TRBV7-9
J: TRBJ2-7
D: TRBD2
CDR3: CASSKISAGGPYHEQYF
DNA: TGTGCCAGCAGCAAAATCTCGGCGGGAGGGCCGTACCACGAGCAGTACTTC

size: NA
V: TRBV5-6
J: TRBJ2-5
D: TRBD2
CDR3: CASSPEPGGSLGETQYF
DNA: TGTGCCAGCAGCCCGGAGCCGGGCGGGAGTCTTGGAGAGACCCAGTACTTC

size: once
V: TRBV3-1/TRBV3-2
J: TRBJ2-5
D: NA
CDR3: CASTYGWGEETQYF
DNA: TGTGCCAGCACCTACGGGTGGGGGGAGGAGACCCAGTACTTC

size: NA
V: TRBV4-2
J: TRBJ2-7
D: TRBD2
CDR3: CASSQGLAGTEQYF
DNA: TGTGCCAGCAGCCAGGGACTAGCGGGCACCGAGCAGTACTTC

size: NA
V: TRBV7-8
J: TRBJ1-1
D: NA
CDR3: CASSFRAGALEGNTEAFF
DNA: TGTGCCAGCAGCTTTAGGGCAGGGGCCCTCGAGGGGAACACTGAAGCTTTCTTT

size: few
V: TRBV7-8
J: TRBJ2-7
D: TRBD1
CDR3: CASSLGQGSVYEQYF
DNA: TGTGCCAGCAGCTTGGGACAGGGTTCGGTCTACGAGCAGTACTTC

size: NA
V: TRBV30
J: TRBJ1-1
D: NA
CDR3: CAWSGSNTEAFF
DNA: TGTGCCTGGAGCGGTTCCAACACTGAAGCTTTCTTT

size: NA
V: TRBV3-1/TRBV3-2
J: TRBJ1-1
D: NA
CDR3: CASSQVSDRAEAFF
DNA: TGTGCCAGCAGCCAAGTTAGCGACCGAGCTGAAGCTTTCTTT

size: NA
V: TRBV19
J: TRBJ2-7
D: TRBD1
CDR3: CASTYRQGPTYEQYF
DNA: TGTGCCAGTACCTATCGACAGGGACCCACCTACGAGCAGTACTTC

size: NA
V: TRBV28
J: TRBJ1-1
D: NA
CDR3: CASSRGGAWGTEAFF
DNA: TGTGCCAGCAGTCGTGGAGGGGCATGGGGCACTGAAGCTTTCTTT

size: NA
V: TRBV5-5
J: TRBJ2-3
D: TRBD2
CDR3: CASSKGGGGTDTQYF
DNA: TGTGCCAGCAGCAAGGGCGGGGGGGGAACAGATACGCAGTATTTT

size: once
V: TRBV21-1
J: TRBJ2-5
D: NA
CDR3: CASSKVYLAVSQETQYF
DNA: TGTGCCAGCAGCAAAGTTTATCTAGCGGTGTCTCAAGAGACCCAGTACTTC

size: NA
V: TRBV29-1
J: TRBJ1-3
D: NA
CDR3: CSVSVGQDTIYF
DNA: TGCAGCGTGTCCGTGGGGCAAGACACCATATATTTT

size: NA
V: TRBV19
J: TRBJ2-5
D: TRBD1
CDR3: CASSSGQGGETQYF
DNA: TGTGCCAGTAGTAGCGGACAGGGCGGGGAGACCCAGTACTTC

size: NA
V: TRBV11-1
J: TRBJ2-7
D: TRBD1
CDR3: CASSHRQGKDEQYF
DNA: TGTGCCAGCAGCCACCGACAGGGTAAGGACGAGCAGTACTTC

size: NA
V: TRBV28
J: TRBJ1-1
D: TRBD1
CDR3: CASSLLGGGQGTEAFF
DNA: TGTGCCAGCAGTTTATTAGGGGGGGGACAGGGAACTGAAGCTTTCTTT